The T cell receptor beta chain under discussion was sequenced for a study of monozygotic twins with inflammatory bowel disease. Study results and limitations: Researchers were unable to tell different T cell subtypes apart.

Germline V gene data show CDR1 as SGHRS and CDR2 as YFSETQ. This CDR3 is 14 amino acids long. Donors gave around 2.5 ml of blood apiece. UMIs containing a 6-nucleotide sample barcode were added via template switching. TCRdb re-called the 5' RACE reads and shows each CDR3 protein once, DNA omitted. The sample's table shows 400,000 to 500,000 distinct CDR3 sequences. A remark on this clonotype: The antigen is not known.

This clonotype originated in a human donor with ulcerative colitis or Crohn's disease, or a healthy co-twin of an affected twin (not recorded which). The V and J genes are TRBV5-1 and TRBJ2-2. The sequencing input was blood. The CDR3 sequence: CASNLDQAAGELFF.